The clone carrying this T cell receptor (beta chain) showed up many times. The data stem from a study of T-cell reconstitution after alpha-beta-depleted transplantation in children. Germline lookup yields CDR1 SGHKS and CDR2 YYEKEE (reference sequence). The CDR3 runs to 12 residues. The germline V and J ends were trimmed by 2 bases and 7 bases, with 10 bases remaining between them. Preparation of the TCRbeta library used unique molecular identifiers. TCRdb reprocessed the PCR reads with MiXCR, giving one entry per CDR3 protein. Seen here are some 280,000 distinct CDR3 sequences, 9.9% observed once, and the top ten hold around 9.1%.

The TCR originated in a human donor who donated a stem cell graft to a child with SCID. Material: PBMCs from the stem cell graft donor, obtained from the stem cell graft. The rearrangement uses TRBV5-5 and TRBJ2-7; D not certain. This chain's CDR3 is CASSLAFLEQYF. CDR3 sequence (DNA): TGTGCCAGCAGCTTAGCCTTTTTGGAGCAGTACTTC.